This is a list of T cell receptor beta chains from one sample in a study of metastatic and nonmetastatic thyroid tumors. TCRdb called clones again from the PCR reads with MiXCR. The sample yields roughly 39,000 clones, 40% to 55% seen once. Sequenced sample: tumor tissue. The source of these receptors is a male donor with papillary thyroid cancer or a benign thyroid nodule (not recorded which). Some clones in this sample may be carry-over from other donors' samples. The conserved cysteine and the conserved F or W are not part of the CDR3 here. Fields, in order: J gene, V gene, CDR3 protein.

TRBJ2-7 TRBV20-1 SALGWTSGEAFSYEQY
TRBJ2-6 TRBV12-3/TRBV12-4 ASSFRGPIHYGANVLT
TRBJ1-1 TRBV11-1 ASSLPRYKGGYTEAF
TRBJ1-5 TRBV14 ASSHNQPQH
TRBJ1-1 TRBV27 ASSLTQGQNTEAF
TRBJ1-2 TRBV5-1 ASSLEGRANT
TRBJ1-1 TRBV30 AWEQTANTEAF
TRBJ2-2 TRBV9 ASSPSYDGELF
TRBJ2-5 TRBV6-2/TRBV6-3 ASRYTPSVGQETQY
TRBJ2-7 TRBV6-2/TRBV6-3 ASSYSGTPDGSYEQY
TRBJ2-1 TRBV6-4 ASSVLAGTYNEQF
TRBJ1-1 TRBV6-1 ASSEAGHTEAF
TRBJ2-1 TRBV27 ASSLIGLVIGEQF
TRBJ2-3 TRBV29-1 SVAPRGTDTQY
TRBJ2-5 TRBV18 ASSPRTSGIGETQY
TRBJ2-2 TRBV24-1 ATSDPGRGNTGELF